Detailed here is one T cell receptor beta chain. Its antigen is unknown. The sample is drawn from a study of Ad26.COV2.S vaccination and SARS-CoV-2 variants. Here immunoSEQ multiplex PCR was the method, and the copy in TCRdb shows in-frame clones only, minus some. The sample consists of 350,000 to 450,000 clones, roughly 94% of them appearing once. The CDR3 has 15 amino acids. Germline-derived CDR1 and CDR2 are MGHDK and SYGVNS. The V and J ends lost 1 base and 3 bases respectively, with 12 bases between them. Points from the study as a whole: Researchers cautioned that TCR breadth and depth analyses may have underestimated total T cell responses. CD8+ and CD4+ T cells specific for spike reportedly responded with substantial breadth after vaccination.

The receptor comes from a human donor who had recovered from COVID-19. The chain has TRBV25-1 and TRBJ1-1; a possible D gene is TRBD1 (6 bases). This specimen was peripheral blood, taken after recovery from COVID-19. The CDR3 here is CASSESIGGHTEAFF. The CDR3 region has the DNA TGTGCCAGCAGTGAATCCATCGGGGGCCACACTGAAGCTTTCTTT.